This T cell receptor beta chain was sequenced for a study of vaccination and CD4 T cells after COVID-19. Study-wide results and caveats: Spike mono-reactivity was evident in 304 of the 307 vaccine-specific clones derived from convalescent patients. There was no significant change from around 20 to 38 median reactive clonotypes.

Turning to this clonotype: Its antigen is undetermined.

Treatment noted: approximately nine-day PBMC culture with coronavirus spike peptide pools or control peptides (ViraFEST assay). The trim removed 3 bases at V and 1 base at J, leaving 5 bases unmatched. CDR1 and CDR2 from the germline V gene are DFQATT and SNEGSKA (reference sequence). The length of the CDR3 is 14 residues. Sequencing of DNA taken from cultured CD4+ T cells relied on the Oncomine TCR Beta short-read assay. TCRdb reprocessed the PCR reads via MiXCR and lists one record per CDR3 protein. The data contain roughly 16,000 distinct CDR3 sequences, 60% to 75% of them singletons. The clonotype originates from a human donor who had recovered from COVID-19. This rearrangement joins TRBV20-1 to TRBJ2-7; 8 bases fit TRBD2. Material: CD4+ T cells from blood, cultured in vitro. The CDR3 bases are TGCAGTGCTAGTGACGTAGCGGGGTCCTACGAGCAGTACTTC. It codes for CSASDVAGSYEQYF.